These 30 T cell receptor beta chains were all obtained from the same sample, sequenced in a study of T cells in narcolepsy. The repertoire was sequenced with immunoSEQ multiplex PCR; TCRdb's copy has only in-frame clones and lacks some. The repertoire holds tens of thousands of clones, with approximately 90% as singletons. Material: CD45RA- memory CD4+ T cells from PBMCs. Receptors were obtained from a human donor with narcolepsy.

V and J are TRBV30 and TRBJ2-3; D gene ambiguous. CDR3 size: 14 residues. V was clipped by 6 bases and J by 0 bases, with 13 bases between them. The germline V gene has CDR1 GTSNPN and CDR2 SVGIG (reference sequence). The CDR3 nucleotides read TGTGCCTGTATATTTCGACCTAGCACAGATACGCAGTATTTT. This encodes CACIFRPSTDTQYF.

This chain uses TRBV5-4 with TRBJ1-4, with a possible D match to TRBD1 (5 bases). Germline V gives CDR1 SGHNT, CDR2 YYREEE (reference sequence). V was cut by 4 bases and J by 7 bases, with 11 bases left in between. This CDR3 comprises 13 residues. Here the CDR3 DNA reads TGTGCCAGCAGCCAGGGTTTAGGTGAAAAACTGTTTTTT. Translating it yields CASSQGLGEKLFF.

The chain is built from TRBV6-5 and TRBJ1-1, with D maybe TRBD1 (6 bases). Germline V gives CDR1 MNHEY, CDR2 SVGAGI. V shed 6 bases and J shed 1 base, with 6 bases lying between them. The CDR3 extends over 12 amino acids. The CDR3, as DNA: TGTGCCAGCAGGACAGGGAACACTGAAGCTTTCTTT. Translation gives CASRTGNTEAFF.

This clone was picked up a small number of times. This chain connects TRBV6-1 to TRBJ1-2; tentative D call: TRBD1 (6 bases). The CDR3 extends over 15 amino acids. The V gene's germline CDR1 is MNHNS and CDR2 SASEGT. V was shortened by 1 base and J by 0 bases, with 9 bases between the two germline ends. The CDR3 protein is CASSEGWGPNYGYTF. DNA for the CDR3: TGTGCCAGCAGTGAAGGTTGGGGGCCTAACTATGGCTACACCTTC.

The rearrangement uses TRBV19 and TRBJ1-4; weak D call: TRBD1 (6 bases). Trimming shortened V by 9 bases and J by 5 bases, and 16 bases separated the two germline ends. The CDR3 sequence is 14 residues long. Germline values: CDR1 LNHDA, CDR2 SQIVND (reference sequence). The CDR3 region has the DNA TGTGCCAGCACTAATAGAGACAGGAATGAAAAACTGTTTTTT. Translation gives CASTNRDRNEKLFF. The variable domain in full, with the rest retrieved from reference TRBV19 and TRBJ1-4, is DGGITQSPKYLFRKEGQNVTLSCEQNLNHDAMYWYRQDPGQGLRLIYYSQIVNDFQKGDIAEGYSVSREKKESFPLTVTSAQKNPTAFYLCASTNRDRNEKLFFGSGTQLSVL.

With respect to this clone: At the DNA level, this CDR3 is encoded by other sequences in the same sample as well. This chain joins TRBV29-1 and TRBJ2-7; either TRBD1 or TRBD2 may supply D (6 bases each). CDR1 and CDR2 (germline): SQVTM, ANQGSEA. V dropped 5 bases and J dropped 5 bases, with 13 bases sitting between them. This CDR3 has 12 residues. DNA of the CDR3: TGCAGCGTTTCCCCCGGGGGCCACGAGCAGTACTTC. Its protein product is CSVSPGGHEQYF.

The chain links TRBV29-1 to TRBJ2-3; 8 positions agree with TRBD2. The length of the CDR3 is 17 residues. V gave up 7 bases and J gave up 1 base; unmatched junction bases: 16. Germline CDR1 is SQVTM and CDR2 is ANQGSEA. The CDR3 is CSAPGTRSSRGTDTQYF. The CDR3 DNA reads TGCAGCGCCCCCGGGACTAGGAGCAGCCGGGGCACAGATACGCAGTATTTT.

The chain recombines TRBV7-9 with TRBJ2-3, with no clear D. V shed 0 bases and J shed 3 bases, with 10 bases lying between them. The CDR3 is made up of 15 amino acids. Germline loops: CDR1 SEHNR, CDR2 FQNEAQ (reference sequence). The CDR3 sequence is CASSLAQDSTDTQYF. Here the CDR3 DNA reads TGTGCCAGCAGCTTAGCGCAGGATAGTACAGATACGCAGTATTTT.

This clone was observed a single time. J is TRBJ2-7 and V is TRBV9; either TRBD1 or TRBD2 may supply D (6 bases each). V was cut by 0 bases and J by 4 bases, with 14 bases left in between. This CDR3 contains 15 residues. Germline CDR1 SGDLS, CDR2 YYNGEE. Here the CDR3 reads CASSVEEGGYYEQYF. The CDR3 region has the DNA TGTGCCAGCAGCGTAGAGGAAGGGGGGTATTACGAGCAGTACTTC.

The V gene is TRBV6-5, the J gene TRBJ1-2; D uncertain. Trimming took off 8 bases at V and 1 base at J, with 11 bases between the two ends. This CDR3 is 13 amino acids long. Per germline, CDR1 MNHEY and CDR2 SVGAGI. The DNA for the CDR3 is TGTGCCAGCCAACCGGGGATTAACTATGGCTACACCTTC. This sequence encodes CASQPGINYGYTF.

The gene calls are TRBV6-1 and TRBJ2-2; unclear D gene. From germline, CDR1 is MNHNS and CDR2 SASEGT. CDR3 size: 19 residues. The V gene lost 3 bases and the J gene lost 3 bases, with 23 bases spanning the gap. In nucleotides, the CDR3 is TGTGCCAGCAGTGAGGATAGAGCCGGCGTCTTGTGGGACACCGGGGAGCTGTTTTTT. Its translation: CASSEDRAGVLWDTGELFF.

The rearrangement links TRBV5-6 to TRBJ2-7; D uncertain. Germline lookup yields CDR1 SGHDT and CDR2 YYEEEE. The CDR3 sequence is 11 residues long. V dropped 4 bases and J dropped 7 bases, with 9 bases sitting between them. CDR3 loop: CASSRAWEQYF. For the CDR3, the DNA is TGTGCCAGCAGCAGGGCTTGGGAGCAGTACTTC.

V and J are TRBV28 and TRBJ2-3; D not certain. Trimming cost V 5 bases and J 6 bases, with 12 bases left between them. Germline V gives CDR1 MDHEN, CDR2 SYDVKM. There are 13 residues in the CDR3. The DNA for the CDR3 is TGTGCCAGCAGTCCCACATGGTCGGATACGCAGTATTTT. Protein sequence: CASSPTWSDTQYF. Variable domain in full (rest from reference TRBV28 and TRBJ2-3): DVKVTQSSRYLVKRTGEKVFLECVQDMDHENMFWYRQDPGLGLRLIYFSYDVKMKEKGDIPEGYSVSREKKERFSLILESASTNQTSMYLCASSPTWSDTQYFGPGTRLTVL.

This clone was observed a few times. The chain combines TRBV5-1 with TRBJ1-2; 10 bases fit TRBD1. Germline values: CDR1 SGHRS, CDR2 YFSETQ. CDR3 length: 15 amino acids. V shed 5 bases and J 2 bases; nucleotides not matched to a gene: 6. CDR3 protein: CASRDRDRGNYGYTF. CDR3 nucleotides: TGCGCCAGCAGGGACCGGGACAGGGGAAACTATGGCTACACCTTC. The full variable domain, in which reference TRBV5-1 and TRBJ1-2 provide the parts outside the CDR3, is KAGVTQTPRYLIKTRGQQVTLSCSPISGHRSVSWYQQTPGQGLQFLFEYFSETQRNKGNFPGRFSGRQFSNSRSEMNVSTLELGDSALYLCASRDRDRGNYGYTFGSGTRLTVV.

The J gene is TRBJ1-6, the V gene TRBV18; 10 positions agree with TRBD1. The CDR3 covers 14 residues. Germline V gene lookup returns CDR1 KGHSH and CDR2 LQKENI. With 3 bases clipped from V and 10 bases from J, the junction kept 3 bases outside the gene matches. CDR3 sequence (DNA): TGTGCCAGCTCACCGGGACAGGGGAGGTCACCCCTCCACTTT. As protein: CASSPGQGRSPLHF.

This clone came up once. The chain is built from TRBV19 and TRBJ2-3; no definite D call. Germline V gives CDR1 LNHDA, CDR2 SQIVND (reference sequence). The germline V and J ends were trimmed by 4 bases and 2 bases, with 10 bases remaining between them. The CDR3 is 14 amino acids. The CDR3 nucleotides read TGTGCCAGTAGTAGAGCTTACCTCACAGATACGCAGTATTTT. Translation: CASSRAYLTDTQYF.

V and J are TRBV5-4 and TRBJ2-7, with 11 bases identical to TRBD2. CDR1 is SGHNT, CDR2 YYREEE, per germline (reference sequence). This CDR3 is 17 amino acids long. Trimming took 4 bases from V and 5 from J; bases not matched to a gene: 14. The CDR3 here is CASSHIGISGRAHEQYF. In DNA form, the CDR3 reads TGTGCCAGCAGCCATATAGGGATTAGCGGGAGGGCCCACGAGCAGTACTTC. Full variable domain (rest looked up from reference TRBV5-4 and TRBJ2-7): ETGVTQSPTHLIKTRGQQVTLRCSSQSGHNTVSWYQQALGQGPQFIFQYYREEENGRGNFPPRFSGLQFPNYSSELNVNALELDDSALYLCASSHIGISGRAHEQYFGPGTRLTVT.

The chain links TRBV9 to TRBJ1-1, with D tentatively TRBD1 (6 bases). Germline assignment: CDR1 SGDLS and CDR2 YYNGEE. CDR3 length: 16 amino acids. The ends were cut back, 2 bases at V and 4 bases at J, with 18 bases in the middle. In nucleotides, the CDR3 is TGTGCCAGCAGCGTCGGTTCGGGGGCAGGGGTCACTGAAGCTTTCTTT. It codes for CASSVGSGAGVTEAFF. Using reference TRBV9 and TRBJ1-1 for the parts outside the CDR3, the full variable domain is DSGVTQTPKHLITATGQRVTLRCSPRSGDLSVYWYQQSLDQGLQFLIQYYNGEERAKGNILERFSAQQFPDLHSELNLSSLELGDSALYFCASSVGSGAGVTEAFFGQGTRLTVV.

In its sample, this clone was seen a few times. The J gene is TRBJ2-2, the V gene TRBV7-9, with TRBD1 identical over 8 bases. The CDR3 sequence is 14 residues long. The trim removed 2 bases at V and 5 bases at J, leaving 1 base unmatched. Germline assignment: CDR1 SEHNR and CDR2 FQNEAQ (reference sequence). CDR3 coding DNA: TGTGCCAGCAGCTTACGACAGGGGACCGGGGAGCTGTTTTTT. It codes for CASSLRQGTGELFF. Looking up the rest from reference TRBV7-9 and TRBJ2-2 gives the full variable domain: DTGVSQNPRHKITKRGQNVTFRCDPISEHNRLYWYRQTLGQGPEFLTYFQNEAQLEKSRLLSDRFSAERPKGSFSTLEIQRTEQGDSAMYLCASSLRQGTGELFFGEGSRLTVL.

The chain joins TRBV27 to TRBJ2-5; D gene unclear. This CDR3 is 14 amino acids long. Germline V gene data show CDR1 as MNHEY and CDR2 as SMNVEV (reference sequence). The V and J ends lost 0 bases and 8 bases respectively, with 13 bases between them. The CDR3 loop is CASSLSLGAPTQYF. The CDR3 nucleotides are TGTGCCAGCAGTTTATCGTTAGGCGCGCCAACCCAGTACTTC.

Here the CDR3 DNA reads TGTGCCAGCAGGGGGCCTAACAATCAGCCCCAGCATTTT. The encoded protein is CASRGPNNQPQHF. The chain employs TRBV27 and TRBJ1-5; perhaps TRBD1 as D (5 bases). The V gene's germline CDR1 is MNHEY and CDR2 SMNVEV (reference sequence). The CDR3 has 13 residues. V was cut by 6 bases and J by 3 bases, with 9 bases left in between.

This rearrangement joins TRBV7-9 to TRBJ1-1; the match to TRBD1 covers 9 bases. The ends lost 7 bases at V and 0 bases at J; junction bases unmatched: 15. Germline CDR1 SEHNR, CDR2 FQNEAQ (reference sequence). This CDR3 spans 18 amino acids. The CDR3 reads CASTDLGQGDSMNTEAFF. For the CDR3, the DNA is TGTGCCAGCACCGATCTGGGACAGGGAGATTCCATGAACACTGAAGCTTTCTTT.

The CDR3 region has the DNA TGTGCCATCAGTGACAAGGCCGGGCGGGAGCAGTACTTC. It translates to CAISDKAGREQYF. The chain employs TRBV10-3 and TRBJ2-7, with unresolved D. The CDR3 is 13 residues long. Trimming pared 3 bases from V and 7 bases from J, leaving 13 bases between. Germline CDR1 ENHRY, CDR2 SYGVKD.

This chain links TRBV28 with TRBJ2-2; D is perhaps TRBD1 (5 bases). This CDR3 is 14 amino acids long. Trimming took 7 bases from V and 6 from J, leaving 15 bases between them. Germline V gene sequence: CDR1 MDHEN, CDR2 SYDVKM. The CDR3 region is CASTFRGNPGELFF. CDR3 nucleotides: TGTGCCAGCACCTTTAGGGGTAATCCCGGGGAGCTGTTTTTT.

This chain connects TRBV28 to TRBJ2-1; 7 bases are shared with TRBD1. CDR1 is MDHEN and CDR2 is SYDVKM in the germline V gene. The CDR3 is made up of 16 amino acids. Trimming removed 1 base from V and 6 bases from J; junction bases left unmatched: 9. CDR3: CASSLLGTATPNEQFF. The CDR3 DNA sequence: TGTGCCAGCAGTTTATTGGGGACAGCAACACCCAATGAGCAGTTCTTC. The variable domain in full, completed from reference TRBV28 and TRBJ2-1, reads DVKVTQSSRYLVKRTGEKVFLECVQDMDHENMFWYRQDPGLGLRLIYFSYDVKMKEKGDIPEGYSVSREKKERFSLILESASTNQTSMYLCASSLLGTATPNEQFFGPGTRLTVL.

The chain combines TRBV18 with TRBJ2-3; D ambiguous. V was clipped by 1 base and J by 2 bases, with 10 bases between them. Germline V gene data show CDR1 as KGHSH and CDR2 as LQKENI. This CDR3 comprises 15 residues. CDR3 nucleotides: TGTGCCAGCTCACCACGACTCCTTGACACAGATACGCAGTATTTT. Its protein product is CASSPRLLDTDTQYF.

The V gene is TRBV5-1, the J gene TRBJ1-2, with 9 bases lining up with TRBD1. After removal of 0 bases from V and 8 bases from J, the junction contained 5 bases not matched to a gene. The CDR3 is 14 amino acids. Per germline, CDR1 SGHRS and CDR2 YFSETQ. The CDR3 loop reads CASSLGVTGGGYTF. The CDR3 coding sequence is TGCGCCAGCAGCTTGGGAGTGACAGGGGGAGGCTACACCTTC. The variable domain in full, completed from reference TRBV5-1 and TRBJ1-2, reads KAGVTQTPRYLIKTRGQQVTLSCSPISGHRSVSWYQQTPGQGLQFLFEYFSETQRNKGNFPGRFSGRQFSNSRSEMNVSTLELGDSALYLCASSLGVTGGGYTFGSGTRLTVV.

The genes are TRBV28 and TRBJ1-1; D gene uncertain. The germline V gene encodes CDR1 MDHEN and CDR2 SYDVKM. This CDR3 contains 11 residues. V was clipped by 3 bases and J by 6 bases, with 5 bases between them. The CDR3 here is CASSLISEAFF. Written as DNA, the CDR3 is TGTGCCAGCAGTTTGATCTCTGAAGCTTTCTTT.

This chain connects TRBV15 to TRBJ1-4, with D unclear. The V gene's germline CDR1 is LNHNV and CDR2 YYDKDF (reference sequence). The CDR3 sequence is 15 residues long. Trimming took 0 bases from V and 7 from J, leaving 12 bases between them. The CDR3 DNA is TGTGCCACCAGCAGAGAGCCCGCATCGGGTGAAAAACTGTTTTTT. Its protein is CATSREPASGEKLFF.

The gene calls are TRBV5-8 and TRBJ2-1; TRBD2 matches at 11 bases. CDR1 and CDR2 from the germline V gene are SGHTS and YDEGEE. This CDR3 spans 16 amino acids. Trimming removed 5 bases from V and 6 bases from J; junction bases left unmatched: 10. The CDR3 region is CASSFSGRAWSNEQFF. DNA of the CDR3: TGTGCCAGCAGTTTTAGCGGGAGGGCCTGGAGCAATGAGCAGTTCTTC.